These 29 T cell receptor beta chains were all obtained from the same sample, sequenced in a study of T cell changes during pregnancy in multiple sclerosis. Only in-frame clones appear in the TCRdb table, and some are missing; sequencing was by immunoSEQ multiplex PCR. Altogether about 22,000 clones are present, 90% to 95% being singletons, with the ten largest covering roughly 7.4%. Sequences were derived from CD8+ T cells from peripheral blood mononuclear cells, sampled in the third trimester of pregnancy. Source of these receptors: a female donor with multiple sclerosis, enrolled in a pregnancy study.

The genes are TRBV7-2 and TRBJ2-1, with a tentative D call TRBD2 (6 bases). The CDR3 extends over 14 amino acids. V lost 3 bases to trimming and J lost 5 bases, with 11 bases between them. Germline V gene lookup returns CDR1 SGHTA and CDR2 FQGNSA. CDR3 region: CASSFAGLNNEQFF. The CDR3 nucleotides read TGTGCCAGCAGCTTTGCGGGACTGAACAATGAGCAGTTCTTC.

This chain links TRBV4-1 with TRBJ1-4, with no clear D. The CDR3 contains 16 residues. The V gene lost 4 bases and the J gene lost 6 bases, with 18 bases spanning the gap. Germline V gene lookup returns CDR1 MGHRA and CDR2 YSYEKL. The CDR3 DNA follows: TGCGCCAGCAGCCGCCCCAAGGTACTTGAGGATGAAAAACTGTTTTTT. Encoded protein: CASSRPKVLEDEKLFF.

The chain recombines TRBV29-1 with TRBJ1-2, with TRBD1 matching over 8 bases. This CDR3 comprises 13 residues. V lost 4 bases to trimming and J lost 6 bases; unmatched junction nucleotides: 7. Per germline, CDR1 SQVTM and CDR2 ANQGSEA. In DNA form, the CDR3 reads TGCAGCGTTGTCCAGGGGGCGCTGGATGGCTACACCTTC. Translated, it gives CSVVQGALDGYTF.

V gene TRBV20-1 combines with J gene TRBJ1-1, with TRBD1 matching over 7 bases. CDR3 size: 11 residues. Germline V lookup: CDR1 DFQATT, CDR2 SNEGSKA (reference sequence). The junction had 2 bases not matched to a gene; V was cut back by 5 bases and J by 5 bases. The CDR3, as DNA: TGCAGTGCTCCCAGGGGGACTGAAGCTTTCTTT. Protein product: CSAPRGTEAFF.

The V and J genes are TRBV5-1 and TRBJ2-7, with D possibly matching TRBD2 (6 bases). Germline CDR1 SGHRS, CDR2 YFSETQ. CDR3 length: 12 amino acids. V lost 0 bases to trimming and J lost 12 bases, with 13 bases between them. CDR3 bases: TGCGCCAGCAGCTTGGCCGGGAGTGAGAGGTACTTC. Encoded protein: CASSLAGSERYF.

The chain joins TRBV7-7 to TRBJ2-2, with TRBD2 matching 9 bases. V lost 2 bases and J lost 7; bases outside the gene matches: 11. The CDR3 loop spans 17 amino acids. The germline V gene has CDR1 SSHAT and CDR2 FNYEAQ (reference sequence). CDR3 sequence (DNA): TGTGCCAGCAGCTTAAACGGCGGGAGGGCCTCTGGCGGGGAGCTGTTTTTT. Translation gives CASSLNGGRASGGELFF. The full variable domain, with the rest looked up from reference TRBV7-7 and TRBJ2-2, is GAGVSQSPRYKVTKRGQDVTLRCDPISSHATLYWYQQALGQGPEFLTYFNYEAQPDKSGLPSDRFSAERPEGSISTLTIQRTEQRDSAMYRCASSLNGGRASGGELFFGEGSRLTVL.

The CDR3 sequence: CASSLARGSTEAFF. The DNA for the CDR3 is TGCGCCAGCAGCTTGGCCAGGGGCTCCACTGAAGCTTTCTTT. The rearrangement links TRBV5-1 to TRBJ1-1, with a possible D match to TRBD1 (6 bases). Between the trimmed V and J ends, which lost 0 bases and 4 bases, there was a span of 10 bases. Germline CDR1 SGHRS, CDR2 YFSETQ. The CDR3 sequence is 14 residues long.

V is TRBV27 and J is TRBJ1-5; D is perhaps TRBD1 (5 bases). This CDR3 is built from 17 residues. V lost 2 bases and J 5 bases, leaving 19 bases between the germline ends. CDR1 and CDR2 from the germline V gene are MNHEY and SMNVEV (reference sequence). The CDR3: CASSLTAGPSPYQPQHF. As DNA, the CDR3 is TGTGCCAGCAGTTTAACCGCGGGACCAAGCCCTTATCAGCCCCAGCATTTT.

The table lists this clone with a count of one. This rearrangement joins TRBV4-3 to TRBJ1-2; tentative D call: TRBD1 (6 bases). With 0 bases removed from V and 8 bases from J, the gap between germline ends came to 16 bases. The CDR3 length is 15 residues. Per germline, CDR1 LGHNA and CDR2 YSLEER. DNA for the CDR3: TGCGCCAGCAGCCAAGAGGGGGACACCAGAAGGGGCTACACCTTC. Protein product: CASSQEGDTRRGYTF.

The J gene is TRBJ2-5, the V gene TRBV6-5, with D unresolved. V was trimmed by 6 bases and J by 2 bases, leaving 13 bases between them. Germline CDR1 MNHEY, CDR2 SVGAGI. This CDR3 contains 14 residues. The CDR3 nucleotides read TGTGCCAGCAGCCCCTGGCAGTCACAAGAGACCCAGTACTTC. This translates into CASSPWQSQETQYF.

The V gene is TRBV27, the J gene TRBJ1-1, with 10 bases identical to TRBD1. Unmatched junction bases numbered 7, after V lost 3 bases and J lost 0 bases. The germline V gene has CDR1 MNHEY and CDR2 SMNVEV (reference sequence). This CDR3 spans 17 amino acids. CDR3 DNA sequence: TGTGCCAGCAGTTTGACCCGGACAGGGGGATTGAACACTGAAGCTTTCTTT. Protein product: CASSLTRTGGLNTEAFF.

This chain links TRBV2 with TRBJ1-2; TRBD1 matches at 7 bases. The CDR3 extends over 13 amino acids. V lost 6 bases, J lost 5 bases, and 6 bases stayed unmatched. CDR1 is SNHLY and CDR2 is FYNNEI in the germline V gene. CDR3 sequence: CASSPQGLYGYTF. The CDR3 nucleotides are TGTGCCAGCAGCCCACAGGGGCTTTATGGCTACACCTTC.

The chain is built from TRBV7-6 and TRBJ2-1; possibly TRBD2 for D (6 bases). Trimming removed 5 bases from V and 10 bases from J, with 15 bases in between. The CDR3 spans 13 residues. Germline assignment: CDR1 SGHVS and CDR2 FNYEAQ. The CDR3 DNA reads TGTGCCAGCAGCCCTACCTACGGGGGAGAGCAGTTCTTC. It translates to CASSPTYGGEQFF.

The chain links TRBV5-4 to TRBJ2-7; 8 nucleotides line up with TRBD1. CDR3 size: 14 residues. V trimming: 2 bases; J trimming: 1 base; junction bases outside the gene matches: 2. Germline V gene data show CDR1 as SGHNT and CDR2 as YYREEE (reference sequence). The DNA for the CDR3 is TGTGCCAGCAGCTTTCGGGACAGGTCCTACGAGCAGTACTTC. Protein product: CASSFRDRSYEQYF. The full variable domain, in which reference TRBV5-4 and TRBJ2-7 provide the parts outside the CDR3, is ETGVTQSPTHLIKTRGQQVTLRCSSQSGHNTVSWYQQALGQGPQFIFQYYREEENGRGNFPPRFSGLQFPNYSSELNVNALELDDSALYLCASSFRDRSYEQYFGPGTRLTVT.

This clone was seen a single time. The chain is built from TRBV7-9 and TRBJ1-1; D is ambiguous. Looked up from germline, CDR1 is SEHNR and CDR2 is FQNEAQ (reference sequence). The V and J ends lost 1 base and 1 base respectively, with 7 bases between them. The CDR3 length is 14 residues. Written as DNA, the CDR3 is TGTGCCAGCAGCTTAGGCTGGGCGAACACTGAAGCTTTCTTT. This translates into CASSLGWANTEAFF.

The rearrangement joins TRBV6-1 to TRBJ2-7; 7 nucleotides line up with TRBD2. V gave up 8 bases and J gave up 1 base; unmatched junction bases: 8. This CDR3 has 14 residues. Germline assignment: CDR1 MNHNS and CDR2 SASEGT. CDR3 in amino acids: CASPADGGSYEQYF. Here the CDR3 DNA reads TGTGCCAGCCCGGCCGACGGGGGGTCCTACGAGCAGTACTTC.

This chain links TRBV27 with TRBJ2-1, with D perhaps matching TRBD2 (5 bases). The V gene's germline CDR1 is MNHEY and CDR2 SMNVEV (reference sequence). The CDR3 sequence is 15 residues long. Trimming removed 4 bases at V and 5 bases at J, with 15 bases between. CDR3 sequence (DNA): TGTGCCAGCAGTTCACTAGGGCCCCGCCACAATGAGCAGTTCTTC. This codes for CASSSLGPRHNEQFF.

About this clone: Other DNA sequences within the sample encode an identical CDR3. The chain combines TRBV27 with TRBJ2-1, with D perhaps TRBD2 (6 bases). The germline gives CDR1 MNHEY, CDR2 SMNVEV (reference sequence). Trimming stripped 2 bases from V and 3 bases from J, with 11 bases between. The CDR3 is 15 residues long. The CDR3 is CASSLLAGLYNEQFF. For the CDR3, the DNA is TGTGCCAGCAGTTTACTCGCGGGGCTCTACAATGAGCAGTTCTTC.

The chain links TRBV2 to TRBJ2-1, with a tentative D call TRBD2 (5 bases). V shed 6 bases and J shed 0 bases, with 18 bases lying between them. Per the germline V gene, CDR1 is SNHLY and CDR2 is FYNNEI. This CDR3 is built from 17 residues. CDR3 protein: CASSPEAGLSSYNEQFF. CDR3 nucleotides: TGTGCCAGCAGCCCGGAGGCAGGACTCTCCTCCTACAATGAGCAGTTCTTC.

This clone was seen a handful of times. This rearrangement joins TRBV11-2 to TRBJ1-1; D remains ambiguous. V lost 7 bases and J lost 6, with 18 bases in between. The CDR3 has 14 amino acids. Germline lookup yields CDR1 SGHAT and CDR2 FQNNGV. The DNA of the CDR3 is TGTGCCAGCACCCTAGGCACGGCGGGCGCTGAAGCTTTCTTT. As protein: CASTLGTAGAEAFF.

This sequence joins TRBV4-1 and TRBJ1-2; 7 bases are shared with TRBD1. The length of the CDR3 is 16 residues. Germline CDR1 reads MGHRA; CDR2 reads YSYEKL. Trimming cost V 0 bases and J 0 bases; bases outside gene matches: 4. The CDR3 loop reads CASSQEGTDSNYGYTF. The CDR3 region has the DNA TGCGCCAGCAGCCAAGAGGGGACAGACTCTAACTATGGCTACACCTTC.

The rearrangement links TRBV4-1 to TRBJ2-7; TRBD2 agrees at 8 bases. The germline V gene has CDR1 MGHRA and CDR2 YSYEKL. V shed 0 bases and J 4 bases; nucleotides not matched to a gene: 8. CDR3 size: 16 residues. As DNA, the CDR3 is TGCGCCAGCAGCCAAGATCTCCTAGCGGGCAGATACGAGCAGTACTTC. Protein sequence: CASSQDLLAGRYEQYF.

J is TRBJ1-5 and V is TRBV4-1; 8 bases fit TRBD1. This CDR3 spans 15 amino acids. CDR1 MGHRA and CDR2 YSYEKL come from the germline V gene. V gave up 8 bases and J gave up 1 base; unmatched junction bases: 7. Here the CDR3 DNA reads TGCGCCAGCCGTCGGACAGGGAAAAGCAATCAGCCCCAGCATTTT. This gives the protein CASRRTGKSNQPQHF.

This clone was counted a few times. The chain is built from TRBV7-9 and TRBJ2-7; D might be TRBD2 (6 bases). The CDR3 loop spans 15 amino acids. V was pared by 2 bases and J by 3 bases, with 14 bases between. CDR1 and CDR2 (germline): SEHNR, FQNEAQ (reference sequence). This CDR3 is CASSLIVGEDYEQYF. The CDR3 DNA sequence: TGTGCCAGCAGCTTAATTGTGGGGGAGGACTACGAGCAGTACTTC.

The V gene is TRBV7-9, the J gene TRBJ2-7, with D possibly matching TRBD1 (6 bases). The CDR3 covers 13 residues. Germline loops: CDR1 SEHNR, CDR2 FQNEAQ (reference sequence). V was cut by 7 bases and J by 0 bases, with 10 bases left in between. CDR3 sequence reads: CASTWDTSYEQYF. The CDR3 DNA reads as TGTGCCAGCACCTGGGACACCTCCTACGAGCAGTACTTC.

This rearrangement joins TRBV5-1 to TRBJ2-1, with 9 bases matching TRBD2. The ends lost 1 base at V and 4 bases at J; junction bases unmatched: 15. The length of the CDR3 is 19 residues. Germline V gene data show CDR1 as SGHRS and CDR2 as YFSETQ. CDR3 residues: CASSLSRGGTSPGYNEQFF. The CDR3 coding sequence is TGCGCCAGCAGCTTGAGTCGGGGGGGGACTAGCCCGGGATACAATGAGCAGTTCTTC.

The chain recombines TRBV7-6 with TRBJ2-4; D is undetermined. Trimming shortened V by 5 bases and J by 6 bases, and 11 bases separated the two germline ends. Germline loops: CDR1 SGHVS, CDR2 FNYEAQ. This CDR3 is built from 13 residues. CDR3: CASSPDGANIQYF. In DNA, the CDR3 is TGTGCCAGCAGCCCCGACGGAGCAAACATTCAGTACTTC.

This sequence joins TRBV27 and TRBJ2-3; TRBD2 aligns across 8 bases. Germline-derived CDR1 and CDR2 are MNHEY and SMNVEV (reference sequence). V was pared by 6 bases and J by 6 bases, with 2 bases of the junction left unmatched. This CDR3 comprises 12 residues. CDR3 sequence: CASSRGGDTQYF. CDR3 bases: TGTGCCAGCAGCCGGGGGGGGGATACGCAGTATTTT.

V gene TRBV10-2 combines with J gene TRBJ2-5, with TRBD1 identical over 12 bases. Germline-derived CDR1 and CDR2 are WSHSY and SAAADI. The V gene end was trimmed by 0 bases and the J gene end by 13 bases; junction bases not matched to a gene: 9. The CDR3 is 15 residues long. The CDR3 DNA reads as TGCGCCAGCAGTGAGTCGTGGTGGGACAGGGGGCCTGGGTACTTC. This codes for CASSESWWDRGPGYF.